This passage covers 10 T cell receptor beta chains from one sample sequenced in a study of control samples from healthy donors and cancer patients (dated by TCRdb to the early 2020s). Receptors were amplified or captured by the immunoSEQ multiplex PCR assay. TCRdb stores this immuneACCESS table with in-frame sequences only. Part of the clones is absent; in the studies checked, under half of the shortfall reflects unresolved V genes, and no reason is known for the rest. The sample table contains fewer than 45,000 clones; only one count was recorded for roughly 90% of them. The top ten clones comprise about a fifth of the sample. Material: PBMCs. All receptors come from a middle-aged woman with head and neck cancer.

This clone has more than one count but fewer than ten. The V call is TRBV6-1, the J call TRBJ2-3, with TRBD2 matching over 10 bases. The CDR3 runs to 15 residues. Germline V CDR1 and CDR2: MNHNS, SASEGT. V lost 1 base to trimming and J lost 4 bases; unmatched junction nucleotides: 2. The CDR3 loop is CASSEEAGGSDTQYF. The CDR3 bases are TGTGCCAGCAGTGAAGAAGCGGGGGGGTCAGATACGCAGTATTTT.

This sequence joins TRBV6-1 and TRBJ2-1; D possibly corresponds to TRBD2 (7 bases). Trimming took 2 bases from V and 6 from J, leaving 23 bases between them. The CDR3 totals 18 residues. The germline V gene encodes CDR1 MNHNS and CDR2 SASEGT. In DNA form, the CDR3 reads TGTGCCAGCAGTGAAAAAGGGTACTTGGGGGGGGCCGGCAATGAGCAGTTCTTC. As protein: CASSEKGYLGGAGNEQFF.

In DNA, the CDR3 is TGTGCCAGTACCCTCCAGGGGGTTAGCACAGATACGCAGTATTTT. It encodes CASTLQGVSTDTQYF. The rearrangement links TRBV19 to TRBJ2-3, with 7 bases matching TRBD1. Germline CDR1 reads LNHDA; CDR2 reads SQIVND (reference sequence). This CDR3 comprises 15 residues. V gave up 7 bases and J gave up 0 bases; unmatched junction bases: 7.

This chain joins TRBV4-2 and TRBJ1-2; D remains ambiguous. Trimming removed 2 bases from V and 9 bases from J, with 22 bases in between. The CDR3 spans 16 residues. Germline-derived CDR1 and CDR2 are LGHNA and YNFKEQ. The CDR3 coding sequence is TGTGCCAGCAGCCAACCCGAGGAAGCACAGTCCTTTTGCTACACCTTC. This translates into CASSQPEEAQSFCYTF.

The J gene is TRBJ2-5, the V gene TRBV3-1 (or the pseudogene TRBV3-2); tentatively, D is TRBD1 or TRBD2 (5 bases each). Germline V lookup: CDR1 LGHDT, CDR2 YNNKEL (reference sequence). The CDR3 totals 16 residues. V was clipped by 4 bases and J by 1 base, with 16 bases between them. CDR3 region: CASSPGTSGPQETQYF. DNA for the CDR3: TGTGCCAGCAGCCCCGGGACCTCCGGGCCCCAAGAGACCCAGTACTTC.

The CDR3 coding sequence is TGTGCCAGCAGGGCGCGGACAGGGGGTATCTATGGCTACACCTTC. It translates to CASRARTGGIYGYTF. The chain couples TRBV27 to TRBJ1-2, with 10 bases matching TRBD1. J was trimmed by 4 bases and V by 6 bases; bases with no gene match: 8. The V gene's germline CDR1 is MNHEY and CDR2 SMNVEV (reference sequence). The length of the CDR3 is 15 residues.

The table lists this clone with a count of one. The genes are TRBV19 and TRBJ1-1, with 11 bases matching TRBD1. Germline CDR1 is LNHDA and CDR2 is SQIVND (reference sequence). V was pared by 5 bases and J by 4 bases, with 3 bases of the junction left unmatched. The CDR3 runs to 14 residues. CDR3 DNA sequence: TGTGCCAGTAGTCCCGGGACAGGGGGCACTGAAGCTTTCTTT. Amino acid sequence: CASSPGTGGTEAFF.

This chain joins TRBV5-5 and TRBJ2-1; 11 bases align to TRBD2. Germline CDR1 reads SGHKS; CDR2 reads YYEKEE (reference sequence). Germline trimming cut 2 bases from V and 0 bases from J; bases unmatched to any gene: 10. This CDR3 spans 19 amino acids. CDR3: CASSLALAGGQSSYNEQFF. CDR3 sequence (DNA): TGTGCCAGCAGCTTAGCTCTAGCGGGGGGACAGAGCTCCTACAATGAGCAGTTCTTC.

Details on this clone: A much larger clone differs from this one at a single base, so this may be a read error. The rearrangement uses TRBV6-5 and TRBJ2-7; 8 nucleotides match TRBD2. Unmatched junction bases numbered 2, after V lost 6 bases and J lost 1 base. Germline loops: CDR1 MNHEY, CDR2 SVGAGI. This CDR3 region has 13 residues. This CDR3 is CASRQRESYEQYF. CDR3 nucleotides: TGTGCCAGCAGACAGCGGGAGTCCTACGAGCAGTACTTC.

The DNA of the CDR3 is TGTGCCTGGATTCGGCCCGGCGGGCGGTACGAGCAGTACTTC. This encodes CAWIRPGGRYEQYF. The rearrangement joins TRBV30 to TRBJ2-7; maybe TRBD2 (5 bases). Per the germline V gene, CDR1 is GTSNPN and CDR2 is SVGIG (reference sequence). V was pared by 4 bases and J by 4 bases, with 17 bases between. This CDR3 contains 14 residues.